This T cell receptor beta chain is from a study of T cell clonality in common variable immunodeficiency (dated by TCRdb to about 2015). The research as a whole found: Increased TCRbeta clonality was found in CVID subjects compared with healthy controls (t-test p = 0.018), with the increase being most characteristic of about a third of subjects. Differences among patients in the CVID cohort limited the correlations between repertoire features and clinical complications. CVID TCRbeta sequences were reported to have fewer deletions and N-nucleotide insertions and to lack highly modified clones with 13 or more V deletions. According to the authors, figuring out what caused the increased clonality in CVID would require sequencing the repertoires of T cell subpopulations. Although equal DNA input was used, an average of roughly 80,000 unique sequences per sample was obtained for controls, compared with some 30,000 for CVID samples. Fewer TCRbeta clones were shared among CVID subjects than among healthy controls (p < 0.0001).

For sequencing, equivalent amounts of genomic DNA were input from CVID and control samples. For every sample, a 60 bp segment covering the rearranged TCRbeta CDR3 region was amplified and then sequenced. The immunoSEQ assay, a bias-corrected multiplex PCR with high-throughput sequencing, was employed for TCRbeta amplification. In the source study's methods: Each unique nucleotide sequence was treated as a clone and annotated with V, D and J genes, copy number and frequency. Sequences were labeled productive if in frame, and non-productive if out of frame or containing stop codons. As previously described, Shannon's entropy was used to calculate clonality. The predicted amino acid sequences of productive clones were used to derive the mean CDR3 Kyte-Doolittle hydropathy. Scaled V gene usage was hierarchically clustered using Manhattan distance and complete linkage with the R hclust function. Sharing of clones by CDR3 amino acid sequence was evaluated by resampling 12 repertoires per group over 100 rounds. The repertoires were screened for about 70 published EBV-specific TCRbeta sequences and some 230 published CMV-specific TCRbeta sequences. Two CVID samples yielding fewer than 10,000 sequences were excluded from analysis, leaving approximately 40 CVID repertoires. TCRdb holds this immuneACCESS table with in-frame rearrangements only. Some clones are missing; in checked studies, unresolved V genes explain under half, and the rest has no known cause. The D gene and trimming were derived from the DNA, and the V and J assignments and clone size from that table. The table gives roughly 32,000 clones for this sample, with none occurring only once. Approximately 9.8% of the sample is taken by the ten largest.

CDR1 and CDR2 are read off the germline V gene as MNHEY and SVGEGT. From its cysteine to its phenylalanine, the CDR3 spans 14 amino acids. Of the CDR3's DNA, 33 bases were read; they are in frame from base 1. Most CVID patients and most healthy controls were of Caucasian heritage. Heparinized peripheral whole blood samples of 5 to 8 ml were collected from each donor. Genomic DNA from adults with common variable immune deficiency (CVID) and from healthy adult controls was used for sequencing of TCRbeta CDR3 repertoires. There were 22 healthy adult volunteers in the control group (around twelve female and approximately ten male), ranging in age from 23 to 66 years, with a mean age of around 35. Diluted blood was density-centrifuged over Hypaque 1077 or Ficoll-Paque to isolate peripheral blood mononuclear cells. Unsorted mononuclear cells served as the source of genomic DNA, which was extracted either by Qiagen column purification or by a centrifugation-based method.

Concerning this clone itself: What antigen it recognizes has not been identified. The DNA ends 3 residues before the CDR3 does, and the rest of the CDR3 is filled in from the germline J gene.

The sequenced sample consisted of peripheral blood mononuclear cells. The receptor was isolated from a person aged 18 to 70 in good health. The chain was built from TRBV6-2 or TRBV6-3 and TRBJ2-4; perhaps TRBD1 is the D gene, with 6 bases matching. Here the CDR3 is given as CASSYGPTGQPQYF. The sequenced part of the CDR3 DNA is TGTGCCAGCAGTTACGGACCGACAGGCCAGCCT.